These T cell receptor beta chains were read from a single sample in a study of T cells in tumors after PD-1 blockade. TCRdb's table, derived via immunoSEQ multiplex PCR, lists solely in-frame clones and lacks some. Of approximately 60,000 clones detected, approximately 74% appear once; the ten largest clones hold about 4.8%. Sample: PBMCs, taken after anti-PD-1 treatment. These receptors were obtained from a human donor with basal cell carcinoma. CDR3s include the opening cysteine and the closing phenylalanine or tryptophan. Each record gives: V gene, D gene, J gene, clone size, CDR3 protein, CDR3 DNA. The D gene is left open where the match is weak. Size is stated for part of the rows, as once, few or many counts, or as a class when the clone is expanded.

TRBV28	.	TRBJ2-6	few	CASSLGGSSGANVLTF	TGTGCCAGCAGTTTGGGGGGATCCTCTGGGGCCAACGTCCTGACTTTC
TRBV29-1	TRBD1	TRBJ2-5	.	CSAGTGSKETQYF	TGCAGCGCCGGGACAGGGAGTAAAGAGACCCAGTACTTC
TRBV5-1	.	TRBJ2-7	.	CASSLAFQVYEQYF	TGCGCCAGCAGCTTGGCTTTTCAGGTCTACGAGCAGTACTTC
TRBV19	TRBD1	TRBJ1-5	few	CASSGQGDLYSNQPQHF	TGTGCCAGTAGTGGACAGGGGGACCTGTATAGCAATCAGCCCCAGCATTTT
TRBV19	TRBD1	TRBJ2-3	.	CASSTDRGADTQYF	TGTGCCAGTAGTACGGACAGGGGAGCAGATACGCAGTATTTT
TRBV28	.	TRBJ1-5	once	CASSLAMGGRGSFSNQPQHF	TGTGCCAGCAGTTTAGCCATGGGGGGGCGAGGTTCATTTAGCAATCAGCCCCAGCATTTT
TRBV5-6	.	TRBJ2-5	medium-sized	CASSLEASQETQYF	TGTGCCAGCAGCTTGGAGGCATCGCAAGAGACCCAGTACTTC
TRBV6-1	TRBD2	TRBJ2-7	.	CASSRTGGGYEQYF	TGTGCCAGCAGCCGGACGGGGGGAGGCTACGAGCAGTACTTC
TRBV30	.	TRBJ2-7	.	CAWRMGRYEQYF	TGTGCCTGGAGGATGGGACGCTACGAGCAGTACTTC
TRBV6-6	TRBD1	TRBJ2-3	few	CASSPTGPGTGIDTQYF	TGTGCCAGCAGTCCAACTGGTCCCGGGACAGGGATTGATACGCAGTATTTT
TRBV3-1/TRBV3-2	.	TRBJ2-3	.	CASSSRSVKDTQYF	TGTGCCAGCAGCTCCAGGTCAGTCAAGGATACGCAGTATTTT
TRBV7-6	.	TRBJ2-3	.	CASSLVLGTDTQYF	TGTGCCAGCAGCTTGGTCTTAGGCACAGATACGCAGTATTTT
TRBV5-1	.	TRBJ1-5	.	CASSLDGLNQPQHF	TGCGCCAGCAGCTTGGACGGACTCAATCAGCCCCAGCATTTT
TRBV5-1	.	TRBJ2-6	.	CASSPDSSSGANVLTF	TGCGCCAGCAGCCCGGACTCGAGCTCTGGGGCCAACGTCCTGACTTTC
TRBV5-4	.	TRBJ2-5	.	CASSSGQTRETQYF	TGTGCCAGCAGCTCAGGGCAAACGCGGGAGACCCAGTACTTC
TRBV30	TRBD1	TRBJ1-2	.	CAYRQGAIGYTF	TGTGCCTACAGACAGGGAGCCATAGGCTACACCTTC
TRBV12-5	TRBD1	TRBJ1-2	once	CASGLGDRINYGYTF	TGTGCTAGTGGTTTGGGGGACAGAATTAACTATGGCTACACCTTC
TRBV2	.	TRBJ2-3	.	CASPDAAVGGWSTQYF	TGTGCCAGCCCCGACGCAGCGGTTGGAGGGTGGAGCACGCAGTATTTT
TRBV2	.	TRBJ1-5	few	CASSHLDRSGQPQHF	TGTGCCAGCAGCCATCTCGACAGGAGCGGTCAGCCCCAGCATTTT
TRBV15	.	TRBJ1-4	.	CATSRGGGIDEKLFF	TGTGCCACCAGCAGAGGTGGGGGGATAGATGAAAAACTGTTTTTT
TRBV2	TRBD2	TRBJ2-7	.	CASTWAGGSYEQYF	TGTGCCAGCACCTGGGCGGGGGGCTCCTACGAGCAGTACTTC
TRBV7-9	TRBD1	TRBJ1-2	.	CASSPRATGGYGYTF	TGTGCCAGCAGCCCAAGAGCCACAGGGGGCTATGGCTACACCTTC
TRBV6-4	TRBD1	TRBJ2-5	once	CASSSGQGSSETQYF	TGTGCCAGCAGTTCGGGACAGGGGTCGTCGGAGACCCAGTACTTC
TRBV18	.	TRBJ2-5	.	CASSQGFQETQYF	TGTGCCAGCTCACAAGGTTTCCAAGAGACCCAGTACTTC
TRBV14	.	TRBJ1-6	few	CASRSGAEGTPLHF	TGTGCCAGCAGGTCAGGGGCCGAGGGAACACCCCTCCACTTT
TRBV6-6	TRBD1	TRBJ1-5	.	CASSPGQGAPLSNQPQHF	TGTGCCAGCAGTCCGGGACAGGGAGCCCCCCTTAGCAATCAGCCCCAGCATTTT
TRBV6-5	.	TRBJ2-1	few	CASSYSRLGNEQFF	TGTGCCAGCAGTTACTCGAGACTGGGCAATGAGCAGTTCTTC
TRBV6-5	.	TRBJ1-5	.	CASSFTGDSNQPQHF	TGTGCCAGCAGTTTTACGGGGGATAGCAATCAGCCCCAGCATTTT
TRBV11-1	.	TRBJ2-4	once	CASSHRVSAKNIQYF	TGTGCCAGCAGCCACAGGGTTAGCGCCAAAAACATTCAGTACTTC